This entry concerns a single T cell receptor beta chain. Germline assignment: CDR1 MNHEY and CDR2 SMNVEV (reference sequence). CDR3 length: 14 amino acids. J gave up 3 bases and V 4 bases, and 6 bases lay outside the gene matches. The protocol was immunoSEQ multiplex PCR, while the TCRdb copy is restricted to in-frame clones and leaves out a portion. The sample shows tens of thousands of clones, roughly 80% of them seen only once. The source of the sample is a study of blood T cell repertoires in COVID-19. Across the study: Some COVID-19 samples were acute and others convalescent; all came from the United States, Italy and Spain.

This TCR was sampled from a woman aged 80 or over with acute or convalescent COVID-19. This chain connects TRBV27 to TRBJ2-7; 7 bases are a match to TRBD2. The specimen was peripheral blood. The DNA for the CDR3 is TGTGCCAGCAGTTATTCAGCGGGGAACTACGAGCAGTACTTC. As protein: CASSYSAGNYEQYF.